This TCR beta chain was sequenced during a study of blood T cell repertoires in COVID-19. The CDR3 loop spans 14 amino acids. Germline CDR1 SEHNR, CDR2 FQNEAQ (reference sequence). V lost 3 bases and J lost 5; bases outside the gene matches: 0. There are a few counts of this clone. Some clones are missing from TCRdb's copy, which holds only in-frame ones; the method was immunoSEQ multiplex PCR. The repertoire includes under 250,000 clones, just over 85% of them detected once, and over 1.1% sits in the top ten. The receptor was isolated from an elderly man with acute or convalescent COVID-19. Specimen: peripheral blood. This sequence joins TRBV7-9 and TRBJ2-1, with TRBD2 identical over 11 bases. The chain's CDR3 is CASSLTSGDNEQFF. Here the CDR3 DNA reads TGTGCCAGCAGCTTGACTAGCGGGGACAATGAGCAGTTCTTC.